This T cell receptor beta chain was obtained from a study of blood T cell repertoires in COVID-19. In the study overall: Samples came from the United States, Italy and Spain, spanning acute and convalescent COVID-19. From T cells, B-cell-depleted T cells, or PBMCs came the material, which was cDNA or gDNA.

TCRdb keeps only in-frame clones here, not all; method: immunoSEQ multiplex PCR. The sample includes 50,000 to 60,000 clones, 83% of them seen just once. The V end was cut by 3 bases, the J end by 2 bases, with 7 bases between. Per germline, CDR1 SGHDN and CDR2 FVKESK. The CDR3 has 13 amino acids. The genes are TRBV14 and TRBJ1-1; a possible D gene is TRBD1 (5 bases). Input material: peripheral blood. This receptor was identified in a man aged 40-50 years with acute or convalescent COVID-19. CDR3 amino acids: CASSQTANTEAFF. The CDR3 coding sequence is TGTGCCAGCAGCCAGACAGCAAACACTGAAGCTTTCTTT.